This TCR beta chain stems from a study of blood T cell repertoires in COVID-19. Generated by immunoSEQ multiplex PCR, the TCRdb table keeps only in-frame clones and is missing some. The table includes approximately 350,000 clones, about four fifths detected once. Each participant's cohort was designated according to participant-reported clinical history. For recovered donors of Cohort 3, there were two negative PCRs, clearance, or symptom resolution. This CDR3 comprises 16 residues. Germline CDR1 is KGHSH and CDR2 is LQKENI. With 0 bases clipped from V and 0 bases from J, the junction kept 4 bases outside the gene matches.

Sequenced: PBMCs or T cells enriched from blood (not recorded which). The chain carries TRBV18 and TRBJ1-2; 7 nucleotides match TRBD1. The TCR sequence derives from a woman in her 50s who had recovered from COVID-19. CDR3 sequence reads: CASSPPLQGANYGYTF. The CDR3 DNA sequence: TGTGCCAGCTCACCACCGCTCCAGGGGGCTAACTATGGCTACACCTTC.